Following are 10 T cell receptor beta chains from one sample sequenced in a study of T cell changes during pregnancy in multiple sclerosis. Method: immunoSEQ multiplex PCR; TCRdb's copy keeps in-frame clones and lacks some. The sample holds 35,000 to 40,000 clones; 91% are singletons and the top ten take 5% to 6.5%. The input for sequencing was CD8+ T cells from peripheral blood mononuclear cells, taken in the second trimester of pregnancy. Every receptor here comes from a female donor with multiple sclerosis, enrolled in a pregnancy study.

Remarks on this clone: In the same sample, other DNA sequences code for this CDR3. The chain joins TRBV4-3 to TRBJ2-7; D is ambiguous. CDR1 and CDR2 from the germline V gene are LGHNA and YSLEER. Trimming left V 0 bases short and J 4 bases short, with 13 bases between. This CDR3 is built from 15 residues. The CDR3 sequence is CASSQDSSLSYEQYF. The CDR3 nucleotides read TGCGCCAGCAGCCAAGATTCCTCCCTCTCGTACGAGCAGTACTTC.

CDR3 sequence (DNA): TGTGCCAGCAGCTTAGGTGGGGCTACCGGGGAGCTGTTTTTT. Protein sequence: CASSLGGATGELFF. The chain uses TRBV7-6 and TRBJ2-2; D might be TRBD1 (5 bases). The CDR3 length is 14 residues. From germline, CDR1 is SGHVS and CDR2 FNYEAQ. V lost 1 base and J lost 5, with 8 bases in between.

The J gene is TRBJ2-7, the V gene TRBV21-1; the tabulated D call, TRBD1, remains unverified against the DNA. TRBV21-1 is termed a pseudogene. The CDR3 spans 14 residues. Written as DNA, the CDR3 is TGTGCCAGCAGACCTCTTAACTTGGGCCTCGAGCAGTACTTC. Translated, it gives CASRPLNLGLEQYF.

The V and J genes are TRBV2 and TRBJ2-3; no firm D call. There are 15 residues in the CDR3. The V end was cut by 7 bases, the J end by 3 bases, with 17 bases between. Looked up from germline, CDR1 is SNHLY and CDR2 is FYNNEI. The CDR3 loop reads CASTNSEKLTDTQYF. The CDR3 DNA reads TGTGCCAGCACTAATTCAGAGAAACTAACAGATACGCAGTATTTT.

The chain carries TRBV2 and TRBJ1-3, with D hard to call. The V and J ends lost 9 bases and 0 bases respectively, with 12 bases between them. The germline CDR1 and CDR2 sequences are SNHLY and FYNNEI. The CDR3 runs 14 residues. The CDR3 loop is CARSLGDSGNTIYF. CDR3 DNA sequence: TGTGCCAGGAGCCTGGGCGACTCTGGAAACACCATATATTTT. Filled out from reference TRBV2 and TRBJ1-3, the complete variable domain reads EPEVTQTPSHQVTQMGQEVILRCVPISNHLYFYWYRQILGQKVEFLVSFYNNEISEKSEIFDDQFSVERPDGSNFTLKIRSTKLEDSAMYFCARSLGDSGNTIYFGEGSWLTVV.

This chain joins TRBV7-3 and TRBJ2-1, with 9 bases matching TRBD2. The CDR3 has 16 amino acids. Germline trimming cut 5 bases from V and 6 bases from J; bases unmatched to any gene: 11. CDR1 and CDR2 (germline): SGHTA, FQGTGA. The CDR3 reads CASSPTPGLARNEQFF. The CDR3 DNA sequence: TGTGCCAGCAGCCCAACTCCGGGACTAGCTCGCAATGAGCAGTTCTTC. Supplemented by reference TRBV7-3 and TRBJ2-1, the full variable domain reads GAGVSQTPSNKVTEKGKYVELRCDPISGHTALYWYRQSLGQGPEFLIYFQGTGAADDSGLPNDRFFAVRPEGSVSTLKIQRTERGDSAVYLCASSPTPGLARNEQFFGPGTRLTVL.

The chain employs TRBV5-6 and TRBJ1-1; TRBD1 matches 8 bases. The CDR3 totals 14 residues. Germline loops: CDR1 SGHDT, CDR2 YYEEEE. V dropped 4 bases and J dropped 3; count of bases not matched to a gene: 5. The CDR3 protein is CASSLTGGYTEAFF. The CDR3 DNA sequence: TGTGCCAGCAGCCTCACAGGGGGGTACACTGAAGCTTTCTTT.

The DNA of the CDR3 is TGCAGCGTTGATAGTGGGCCCGGTCAGCCCCAGCATTTT. Translated, it gives CSVDSGPGQPQHF. The chain carries TRBV29-1 and TRBJ1-5; D not resolved. Trimming left V 3 bases short and J 6 bases short, with 12 bases between. This CDR3 has 13 residues. Germline CDR1 and CDR2: SQVTM and ANQGSEA.

This clone is deemed medium-sized. The rearrangement links TRBV6-4 to TRBJ2-6, with TRBD1 as a possible D gene (6 bases). The CDR3 runs 16 residues. V shed 6 bases and J shed 0 bases, with 12 bases lying between them. Germline V gene lookup returns CDR1 MRHNA and CDR2 SNTAGT. CDR3 sequence: CASSKTGYSGANVLTF. The CDR3 DNA follows: TGTGCCAGCAGCAAGACAGGATACTCTGGGGCCAACGTCCTGACTTTC.

V gene TRBV7-6 combines with J gene TRBJ2-7, with D unresolved. Germline-derived CDR1 and CDR2 are SGHVS and FNYEAQ. V shed 1 base and J shed 6 bases, with 13 bases lying between them. The CDR3 is made up of 14 amino acids. Here the CDR3 DNA reads TGTGCCAGCAGCTTAGTTCATTATCAGTCCGAGCAGTACTTC. Its protein is CASSLVHYQSEQYF.